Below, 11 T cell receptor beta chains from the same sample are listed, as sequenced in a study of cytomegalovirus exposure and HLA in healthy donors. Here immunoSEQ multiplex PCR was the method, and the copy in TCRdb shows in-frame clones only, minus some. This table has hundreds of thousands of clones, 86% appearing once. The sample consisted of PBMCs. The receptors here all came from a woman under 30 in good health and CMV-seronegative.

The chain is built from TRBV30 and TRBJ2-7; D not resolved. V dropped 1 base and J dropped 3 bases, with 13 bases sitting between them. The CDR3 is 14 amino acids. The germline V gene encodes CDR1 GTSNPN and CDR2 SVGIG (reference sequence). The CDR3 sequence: CAWSGPGSNYEQYF. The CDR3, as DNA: TGTGCCTGGAGTGGCCCCGGGTCTAACTACGAGCAGTACTTC.

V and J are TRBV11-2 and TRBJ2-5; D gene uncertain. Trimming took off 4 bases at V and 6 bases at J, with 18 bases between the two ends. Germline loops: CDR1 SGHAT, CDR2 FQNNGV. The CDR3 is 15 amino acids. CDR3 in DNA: TGTGCCAGCAGCTCCCCTCGGGTGGAAGTGAAGACCCAGTACTTC. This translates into CASSSPRVEVKTQYF.

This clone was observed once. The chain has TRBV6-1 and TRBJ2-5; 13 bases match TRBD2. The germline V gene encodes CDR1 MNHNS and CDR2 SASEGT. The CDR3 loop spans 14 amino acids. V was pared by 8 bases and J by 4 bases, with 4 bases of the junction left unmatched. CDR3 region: CASLLAGGRETQYF. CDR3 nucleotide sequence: TGTGCCAGCCTACTAGCGGGGGGGCGAGAGACCCAGTACTTC.

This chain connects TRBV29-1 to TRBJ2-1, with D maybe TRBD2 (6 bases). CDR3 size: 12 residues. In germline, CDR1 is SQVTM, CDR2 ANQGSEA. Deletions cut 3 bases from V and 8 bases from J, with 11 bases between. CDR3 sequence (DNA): TGCAGCGTTGATTCGACTAGAGATGAGCAGTTCTTC. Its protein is CSVDSTRDEQFF.

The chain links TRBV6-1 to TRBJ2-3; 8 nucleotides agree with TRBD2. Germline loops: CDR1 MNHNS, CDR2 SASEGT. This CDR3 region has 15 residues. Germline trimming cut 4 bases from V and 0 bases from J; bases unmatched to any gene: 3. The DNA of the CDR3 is TGTGCCAGCAGTGGGCGGGGGGTTAGCACAGATACGCAGTATTTT. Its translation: CASSGRGVSTDTQYF.

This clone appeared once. CDR3 bases: TGTGCCAGCAGCTCCCAAGGGGGCTACCCCACAGATACGCAGTATTTT. It encodes CASSSQGGYPTDTQYF. The genes are TRBV7-3 and TRBJ2-3; TRBD1 matches at 7 bases. The V gene end was trimmed by 4 bases and the J gene end by 2 bases; junction bases not matched to a gene: 9. The CDR3 length is 16 residues. From germline, CDR1 is SGHTA and CDR2 FQGTGA. Using reference TRBV7-3 and TRBJ2-3 for the parts outside the CDR3, the full variable domain is GAGVSQTPSNKVTEKGKYVELRCDPISGHTALYWYRQSLGQGPEFLIYFQGTGAADDSGLPNDRFFAVRPEGSVSTLKIQRTERGDSAVYLCASSSQGGYPTDTQYFGPGTRLTVL.

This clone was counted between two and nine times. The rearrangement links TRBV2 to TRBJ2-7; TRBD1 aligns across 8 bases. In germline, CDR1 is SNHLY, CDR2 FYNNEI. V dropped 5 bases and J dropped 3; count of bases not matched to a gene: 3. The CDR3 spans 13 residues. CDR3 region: CASSRQGIYEQYF. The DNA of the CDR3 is TGTGCCAGCAGTCGACAGGGGATCTACGAGCAGTACTTC.

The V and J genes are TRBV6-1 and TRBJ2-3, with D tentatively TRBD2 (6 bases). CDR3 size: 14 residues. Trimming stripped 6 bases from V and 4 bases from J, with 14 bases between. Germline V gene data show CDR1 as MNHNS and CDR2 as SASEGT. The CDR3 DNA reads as TGTGCCAGCAGCTACATAACTAGCTCAGATACGCAGTATTTT. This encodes CASSYITSSDTQYF.

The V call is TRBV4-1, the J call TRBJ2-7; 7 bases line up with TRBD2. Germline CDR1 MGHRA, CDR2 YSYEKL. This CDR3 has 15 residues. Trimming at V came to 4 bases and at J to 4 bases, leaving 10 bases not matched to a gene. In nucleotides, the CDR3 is TGCGCCAGCAGCCGACTAGGGGAGGGAGTATACGAGCAGTACTTC. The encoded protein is CASSRLGEGVYEQYF.

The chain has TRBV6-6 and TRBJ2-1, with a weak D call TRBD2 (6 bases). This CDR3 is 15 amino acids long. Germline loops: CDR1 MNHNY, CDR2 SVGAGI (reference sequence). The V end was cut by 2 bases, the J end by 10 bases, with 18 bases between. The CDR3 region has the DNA TGTGCCAGCAGTTACCCCAGACTAGGGAACGGGGAGCAGTTCTTC. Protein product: CASSYPRLGNGEQFF.

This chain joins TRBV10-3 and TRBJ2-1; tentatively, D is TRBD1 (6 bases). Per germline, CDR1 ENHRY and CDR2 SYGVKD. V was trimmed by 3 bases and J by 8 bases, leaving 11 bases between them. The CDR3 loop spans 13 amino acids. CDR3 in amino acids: CAISDTGFDEQFF. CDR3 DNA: TGTGCCATCAGTGATACAGGGTTTGATGAGCAGTTCTTC.